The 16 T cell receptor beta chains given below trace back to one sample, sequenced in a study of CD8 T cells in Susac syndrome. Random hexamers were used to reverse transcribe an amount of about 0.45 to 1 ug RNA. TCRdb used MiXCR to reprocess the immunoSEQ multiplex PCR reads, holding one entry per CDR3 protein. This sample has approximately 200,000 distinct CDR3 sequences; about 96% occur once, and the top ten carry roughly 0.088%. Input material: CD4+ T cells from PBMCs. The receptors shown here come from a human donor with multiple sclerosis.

CDR3 DNA: TGTGCCAGCAGCTCACCCAATGAGCAGTTCTTC. Translation: CASSSPNEQFF. The chain is built from TRBV7-9 and TRBJ2-1; no definite D call. The CDR3 consists of 11 residues. The germline V and J ends were trimmed by 4 bases and 6 bases, with 4 bases remaining between them. Germline V CDR1 and CDR2: SEHNR, FQNEAQ (reference sequence).

CDR3 region: CSAWDDRGYGYTF. The CDR3 nucleotides read TGCAGTGCCTGGGATGATCGGGGCTATGGCTACACCTTC. V is TRBV20-1 and J is TRBJ1-2; D is ambiguous. V dropped 6 bases and J dropped 4 bases, with 15 bases sitting between them. Germline CDR1 and CDR2: DFQATT and SNEGSKA (reference sequence). The CDR3 runs 13 residues.

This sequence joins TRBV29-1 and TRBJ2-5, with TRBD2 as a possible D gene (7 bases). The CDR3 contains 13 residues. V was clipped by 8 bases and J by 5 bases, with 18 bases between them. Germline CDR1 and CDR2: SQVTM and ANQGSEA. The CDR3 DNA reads TGCAGCTTGGGAGGAGGGAGGGGGGAGACCCAGTACTTC. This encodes CSLGGGRGETQYF.

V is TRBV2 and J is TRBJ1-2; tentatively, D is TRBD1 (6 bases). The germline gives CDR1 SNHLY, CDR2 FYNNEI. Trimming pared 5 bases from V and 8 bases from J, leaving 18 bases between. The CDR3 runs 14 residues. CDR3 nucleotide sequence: TGTGCCAGCAGTCCGTACTACAGGGCAGGAGGCTACACCTTC. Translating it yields CASSPYYRAGGYTF.

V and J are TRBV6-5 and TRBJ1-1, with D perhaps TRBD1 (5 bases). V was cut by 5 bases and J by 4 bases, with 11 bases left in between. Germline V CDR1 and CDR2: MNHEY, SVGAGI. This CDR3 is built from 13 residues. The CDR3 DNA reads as TGTGCCAGCAGTCCCGCCGGGGGCACTGAAGCTTTCTTT. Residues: CASSPAGGTEAFF.

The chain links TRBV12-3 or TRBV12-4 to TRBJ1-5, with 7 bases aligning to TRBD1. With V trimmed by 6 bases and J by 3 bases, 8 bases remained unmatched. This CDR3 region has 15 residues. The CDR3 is CASSPQTGFNQPQHF. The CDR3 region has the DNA TGTGCCAGCAGCCCCCAGACAGGGTTCAATCAGCCCCAGCATTTT.

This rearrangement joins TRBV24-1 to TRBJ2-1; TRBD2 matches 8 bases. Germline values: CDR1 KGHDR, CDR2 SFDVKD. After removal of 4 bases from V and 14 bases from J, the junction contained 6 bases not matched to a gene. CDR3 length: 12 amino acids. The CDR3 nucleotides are TGTGCCACCAGTGACCCCCTTAGCGGGAAGTTCTTC. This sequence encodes CATSDPLSGKFF.

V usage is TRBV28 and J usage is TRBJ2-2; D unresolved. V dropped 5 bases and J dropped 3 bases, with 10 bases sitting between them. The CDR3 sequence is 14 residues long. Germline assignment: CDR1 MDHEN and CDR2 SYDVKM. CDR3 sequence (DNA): TGTGCCAGCAGTGGATGGGGTTACACCGGGGAGCTGTTTTTT. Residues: CASSGWGYTGELFF.

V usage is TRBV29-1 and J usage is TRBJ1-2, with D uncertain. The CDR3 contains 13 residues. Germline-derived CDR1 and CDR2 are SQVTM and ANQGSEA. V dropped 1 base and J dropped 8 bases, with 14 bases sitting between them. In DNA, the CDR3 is TGCAGCGTTGAAGGTTATGCAAGCGGGGGCTACACCTTC. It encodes CSVEGYASGGYTF.

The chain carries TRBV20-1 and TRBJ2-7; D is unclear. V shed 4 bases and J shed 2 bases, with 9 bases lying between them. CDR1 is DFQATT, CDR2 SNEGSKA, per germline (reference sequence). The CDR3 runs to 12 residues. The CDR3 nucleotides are TGCAGTGCTACCGTCCTTACCTACGAGCAGTACTTC. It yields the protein CSATVLTYEQYF.

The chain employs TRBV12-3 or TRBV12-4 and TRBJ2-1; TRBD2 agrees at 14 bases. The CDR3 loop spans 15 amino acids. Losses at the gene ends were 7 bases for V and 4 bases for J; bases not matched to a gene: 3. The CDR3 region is CASTRTSGGYNEQFF. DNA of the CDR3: TGTGCCAGCACCCGGACTAGCGGGGGGTACAATGAGCAGTTCTTC.

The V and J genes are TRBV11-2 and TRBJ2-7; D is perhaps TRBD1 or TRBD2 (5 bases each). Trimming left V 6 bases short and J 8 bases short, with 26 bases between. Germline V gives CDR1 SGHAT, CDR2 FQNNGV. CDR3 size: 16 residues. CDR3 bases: TGTGCCAGCAGTCCCCCCCGCGGGCGTCAGGGTAACAAGCAGTACTTC. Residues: CASSPPRGRQGNKQYF.

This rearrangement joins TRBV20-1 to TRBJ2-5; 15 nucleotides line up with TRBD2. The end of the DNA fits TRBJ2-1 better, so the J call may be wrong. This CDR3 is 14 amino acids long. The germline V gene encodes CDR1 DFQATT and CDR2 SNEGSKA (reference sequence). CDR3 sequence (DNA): TGCAGTGCTCCATCCGGGACTAGCGGGGGGTCCCAGTTCTTC. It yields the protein CSAPSGTSGGSQFF.

The CDR3 DNA follows: TGTGCCAGCAGCCAACCCATAACTGGGGCCAACGTCCTGACTTTC. It codes for CASSQPITGANVLTF. The rearrangement links TRBV3-1 to TRBJ2-6, with no clear D. V dropped 2 bases and J dropped 2 bases, with 7 bases sitting between them. This CDR3 spans 15 amino acids. Germline V gene sequence: CDR1 LGHDT, CDR2 YNNKEL (reference sequence).

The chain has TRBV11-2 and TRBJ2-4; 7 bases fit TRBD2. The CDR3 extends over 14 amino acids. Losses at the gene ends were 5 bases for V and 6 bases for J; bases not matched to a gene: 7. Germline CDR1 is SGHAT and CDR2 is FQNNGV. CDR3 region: CASSPRLAINIQYF. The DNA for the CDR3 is TGTGCCAGCAGCCCAAGACTAGCAATAAACATTCAGTACTTC.

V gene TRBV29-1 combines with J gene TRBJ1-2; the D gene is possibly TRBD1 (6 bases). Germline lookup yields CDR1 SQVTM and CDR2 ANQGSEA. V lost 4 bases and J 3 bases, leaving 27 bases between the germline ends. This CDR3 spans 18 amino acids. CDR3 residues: CSVGSQGEVYGFHYGYTF. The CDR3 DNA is TGCAGCGTTGGGTCACAGGGTGAGGTATATGGGTTTCACTATGGCTACACCTTC.